This T cell receptor (beta chain) was profiled in a study (dated 2022 in TCRdb). TCR beta chain repertoires were profiled by survey-level sequencing on the immunoSEQ platform. The source study handled its data this way. Repertoire diversity was quantified as the inverse Simpson index, and CDR3 amino acid length spectratypes and V-J pairing frequencies were compared. TCR beta CDR3 sequences were matched against VDJdb to annotate clonotypes specific to SARS-CoV-2, CMV, influenza A and EBV. This immuneACCESS table, as held by TCRdb, lists in-frame sequences with V and J called but not all clones. Of the missing ones, under half trace to an unresolved V gene in checked studies; the others have no known cause. V and J calls and clone size are those listed in that table; D and trimming were worked out from the DNA. The sample table holds 55,000 to 70,000 clones, of which around 95% were seen once. The ten biggest clones cover roughly 4% of the sample.

This clone occurred once. The specificity of this receptor is unknown. Base quality data are lacking; no much larger clone is found one base away. Overall study results and their limits: According to the authors, more investigation is needed, including longitudinal sampling and evaluation of a control group.

From a lookup of the germline V gene, CDR1 and CDR2 are MNHEY and SVGAGI. V drops 7 bases and J drops 8 bases, leaving 18 bases in between. The CDR3 runs 14 amino acids, cysteine and phenylalanine included. CDR3 DNA is the only sequence kept; it has 42 bases, read in frame from the first base. PBMCs were isolated from peripheral blood, and TCR beta sequencing was performed on genomic DNA from unsorted PBMCs. Sequenced material: PBMCs. This TCR came from a man aged 40-55 years with rheumatoid arthritis. The V and J segments used are TRBV6-5 and TRBJ2-1, and perhaps TRBD1 as D gene, on 5 matching bases. The sequenced DNA: TGTGCCAGCATGATCTCACAGGCATACTATGAGCAGTTCTTC. The resulting protein is CASMISQAYYEQFF.